This TCR beta chain is from a study of response to subunit inactivated influenza vaccine. Concerning this clonotype: The antigen is unknown.

The CDR3 is 16 amino acids. Trimming pared 4 bases from V and 0 bases from J, leaving 12 bases between. Germline loops: CDR1 KGHDR, CDR2 SFDVKD. Study outcomes and limitations: Researchers suggested that each seasonal influenza vaccination recruits few new T cells.

Using its own MiXCR run on the RT-PCR reads, TCRdb lists one record per CDR3 protein. The sample carries under 800,000 distinct CDR3 sequences, approximately 14% recorded once. The input for sequencing was PBMCs from blood, taken approximately 15 days before vaccination. J is TRBJ2-1 and V is TRBV24-1, with D possibly matching TRBD2 (5 bases). This receptor was identified in a man aged 50-59 years who received an inactivated influenza vaccine. CDR3 bases: TGTGCCACCAGTGAAGGTGGAGGCGGCTCCTACAATGAGCAGTTCTTC. Residues: CATSEGGGGSYNEQFF.